The 32 T cell receptor beta chains reported below all come from one sample, sequenced in a study of cytomegalovirus exposure and HLA in healthy donors. The PCR used 60 Vbeta and 13 Jbeta primers. The table came from immunoSEQ multiplex PCR; TCRdb's copy has only in-frame clones and leaves some out. This table has around 150,000 clones, about two thirds appearing once. The sequenced material came from PBMCs. The receptor set was obtained from a man aged 50-60 years in good health and CMV-seropositive.

CDR3 in DNA: TGTGCCAGCACGCCCCGGACAGGACCCGGAGGTACAGATACGCAGTATTTT. Translation gives CASTPRTGPGGTDTQYF. The chain combines TRBV27 with TRBJ2-3; 7 positions agree with TRBD1. The CDR3 totals 17 residues. The junction had 16 bases not matched to a gene; V was cut back by 7 bases and J by 3 bases. Germline V lookup: CDR1 MNHEY, CDR2 SMNVEV (reference sequence).

The chain recombines TRBV7-3 with TRBJ2-1; 9 bases match TRBD1. The CDR3 extends over 13 amino acids. Trimming took 7 bases from V and 6 from J; bases not matched to a gene: 4. Germline CDR1 SGHTA, CDR2 FQGTGA. In DNA form, the CDR3 reads TGTGCCAGCACCCTGGGACAGGGCAATGAGCAGTTCTTC. This gives the protein CASTLGQGNEQFF.

The genes are TRBV27 and TRBJ1-1, with unresolved D. Trimming cost V 5 bases and J 1 base, with 11 bases left between them. Looked up from germline, CDR1 is MNHEY and CDR2 is SMNVEV (reference sequence). This CDR3 contains 14 residues. The DNA for the CDR3 is TGTGCCAGCAGTCTCCGGGAGACGAACACTGAAGCTTTCTTT. Translation: CASSLRETNTEAFF.

The V call is TRBV6-5, the J call TRBJ1-2; D gene ambiguous. Germline CDR1 MNHEY, CDR2 SVGAGI. The ends were cut back, 2 bases at V and 5 bases at J, with 6 bases in the middle. The CDR3 spans 12 residues. CDR3 region: CASSYDSYGYTF. The CDR3 DNA follows: TGTGCCAGCAGTTACGACTCTTATGGCTACACCTTC.

The rearrangement joins TRBV29-1 to TRBJ1-2, with D maybe TRBD1 (5 bases). The V end was cut by 6 bases, the J end by 1 base, with 21 bases between. This CDR3 comprises 16 residues. Germline V gene sequence: CDR1 SQVTM, CDR2 ANQGSEA. The CDR3 DNA sequence: TGCAGCGTCCCAGGTTTGGAGGGGAGGTATAACTATGGCTACACCTTC. This gives the protein CSVPGLEGRYNYGYTF.

The chain links TRBV27 to TRBJ1-1; weak D call: TRBD1 (5 bases). The CDR3 is 13 amino acids. V was shortened by 3 bases and J by 2 bases, with 7 bases between the two germline ends. Germline V gene sequence: CDR1 MNHEY, CDR2 SMNVEV (reference sequence). For the CDR3, the DNA is TGTGCCAGCAGTTTTGACAGAAACACTGAAGCTTTCTTT. Translating gives CASSFDRNTEAFF.

This clone appeared once. The chain joins TRBV2 to TRBJ1-1, with a weak D call TRBD1 (5 bases). Deletions cut 6 bases from V and 1 base from J, with 9 bases between. This CDR3 has 13 amino acids. CDR1 is SNHLY and CDR2 is FYNNEI in the germline V gene. CDR3 sequence: CASSDTGNTEAFF. The DNA of the CDR3 is TGTGCCAGCAGCGATACAGGGAACACTGAAGCTTTCTTT. Complete variable domain (other parts from reference TRBV2 and TRBJ1-1): EPEVTQTPSHQVTQMGQEVILRCVPISNHLYFYWYRQILGQKVEFLVSFYNNEISEKSEIFDDQFSVERPDGSNFTLKIRSTKLEDSAMYFCASSDTGNTEAFFGQGTRLTVV.

The chain is built from TRBV5-1 and TRBJ1-2; TRBD1 matches 11 bases. Trimming at V came to 4 bases and at J to 6 bases, leaving 5 bases not matched to a gene. This CDR3 region has 14 residues. The germline CDR1 and CDR2 sequences are SGHRS and YFSETQ. The CDR3 DNA follows: TGCGCCAGCAGCAGAGAGGACAGGGGGCATGGCTACACCTTC. Translated: CASSREDRGHGYTF.

Of note for this clone: This sample also contains other DNA sequences that code for the same CDR3. The CDR3 reads CASKKLLEAEAFF. The CDR3 bases are TGTGCCAGCAAAAAACTCTTGGAGGCTGAAGCTTTCTTT. The chain recombines TRBV6-5 with TRBJ1-1; no clear D gene. V gave up 7 bases and J gave up 6 bases, with 15 bases separating them. The CDR3 loop spans 13 amino acids. CDR1 is MNHEY, CDR2 SVGAGI, per germline.

The rearrangement links TRBV7-2 to TRBJ1-2; D gene uncertain. The germline V gene encodes CDR1 SGHTA and CDR2 FQGNSA. The CDR3 loop spans 14 amino acids. V was pared by 3 bases and J by 8 bases, with 16 bases between. CDR3 DNA sequence: TGTGCCAGCAGCTTCCAGGACTACCTAGGAGGCTACACCTTC. Its translation is CASSFQDYLGGYTF. Using reference TRBV7-2 and TRBJ1-2 for the parts outside the CDR3, the full variable domain is GAGVSQSPSNKVTEKGKDVELRCDPISGHTALYWYRQSLGQGLEFLIYFQGNSAPDKSGLPSDRFSAERTGGSVSTLTIQRTQQEDSAVYLCASSFQDYLGGYTFGSGTRLTVV.

The V gene is TRBV19, the J gene TRBJ1-4; D might be TRBD1 (5 bases). V gave up 6 bases and J gave up 8 bases, with 16 bases separating them. The CDR3 has 14 amino acids. Germline CDR1 LNHDA, CDR2 SQIVND (reference sequence). Here the CDR3 DNA reads TGTGCCAGTAGCCCGCCCGGGGGTAGGGAAAAACTGTTTTTT. This encodes CASSPPGGREKLFF.

The CDR3 DNA reads as TGCAGCGTGGTGGGGGGGACAGGGGGGATGAACACTGAAGCTTTCTTT. Encoded protein: CSVVGGTGGMNTEAFF. This sequence joins TRBV29-1 and TRBJ1-1, with 11 bases lining up with TRBD1. CDR1 and CDR2 (germline): SQVTM, ANQGSEA. The CDR3 is 16 amino acids. With V trimmed by 6 bases and J by 0 bases, 9 bases remained unmatched.

The gene calls are TRBV4-3 and TRBJ1-1, with 8 bases aligning to TRBD1. The CDR3 loop spans 15 amino acids. V dropped 1 base and J dropped 4; count of bases not matched to a gene: 5. CDR1 LGHNA and CDR2 YSLEER come from the germline V gene. DNA of the CDR3: TGCGCCAGCAGCCAAGGCTGGACAGGGAGCACTGAAGCTTTCTTT. It codes for CASSQGWTGSTEAFF.

In its sample, this clone was seen a few times. The chain couples TRBV5-1 to TRBJ2-7; 7 positions agree with TRBD2. Germline CDR1 is SGHRS and CDR2 is YFSETQ. The trim removed 3 bases at V and 0 bases at J, leaving 6 bases unmatched. The CDR3 is made up of 15 amino acids. The CDR3 sequence is CASSYYGGSSYEQYF. The CDR3 coding sequence is TGCGCCAGCAGCTACTACGGGGGGAGCTCCTACGAGCAGTACTTC.

In this sample, this clone turned up a few times. V is TRBV5-8 and J is TRBJ1-5; 7 positions agree with TRBD1. The CDR3 consists of 15 residues. J lost 4 bases, V lost 2 bases, and 6 bases had no gene match. Germline assignment: CDR1 SGHTS and CDR2 YDEGEE. CDR3 sequence: CASSLTGTDNQPQHF. In nucleotides, the CDR3 is TGTGCCAGCAGCTTAACCGGGACAGATAATCAGCCCCAGCATTTT.

The chain links TRBV18 to TRBJ2-3; no firm D call. Germline assignment: CDR1 KGHSH and CDR2 LQKENI. The CDR3 contains 12 residues. Trimming left V 4 bases short and J 4 bases short, with 6 bases between. The CDR3: CASSLKSDTQYF. The DNA of the CDR3 is TGTGCCAGCTCACTAAAATCAGATACGCAGTATTTT.

The V gene is TRBV2, the J gene TRBJ2-7; no firm D call. The CDR3 is made up of 11 amino acids. From germline, CDR1 is SNHLY and CDR2 FYNNEI. The V end was cut by 7 bases, the J end by 6 bases, with 10 bases between. DNA of the CDR3: TGTGCCAGCAACATGAGAGGCGAGCAGTACTTC. This gives the protein CASNMRGEQYF.

The chain employs TRBV29-1 and TRBJ2-1; 7 bases fit TRBD1. The CDR3 covers 12 residues. Germline V lookup: CDR1 SQVTM, CDR2 ANQGSEA. Germline trimming cut 3 bases from V and 9 bases from J; bases unmatched to any gene: 5. CDR3 loop: CSVDPQGTEQFF. In DNA, the CDR3 is TGCAGCGTTGACCCACAGGGGACTGAGCAGTTCTTC.

The chain carries TRBV4-3 and TRBJ1-6; D remains unclear. This CDR3 spans 15 amino acids. Germline V gives CDR1 LGHNA, CDR2 YSLEER. Trimming cost V 1 base and J 8 bases, with 12 bases left between them. The CDR3 loop reads CASSQGPGMDSPLHF. The CDR3 DNA is TGCGCCAGCAGCCAAGGCCCGGGGATGGATTCACCCCTCCACTTT.

The V gene is TRBV6-1, the J gene TRBJ2-3, with D possibly TRBD2 on 6 matching bases. Germline loops: CDR1 MNHNS, CDR2 SASEGT. The CDR3 extends over 13 amino acids. V was cut by 4 bases and J by 4 bases, with 9 bases left in between. The CDR3 loop reads CASSGGRSDTQYF. The DNA for the CDR3 is TGTGCCAGCAGTGGGGGGAGGTCAGATACGCAGTATTTT.

The chain joins TRBV5-4 to TRBJ2-2; tentative D call: TRBD1 (6 bases). The CDR3 consists of 16 residues. V was cut by 4 bases and J by 0 bases, with 13 bases left in between. Germline CDR1 reads SGHNT; CDR2 reads YYREEE (reference sequence). In nucleotides, the CDR3 is TGTGCCAGCAGCCTCCCCGGGACACCGAACACCGGGGAGCTGTTTTTT. Translating it yields CASSLPGTPNTGELFF.

The chain uses TRBV15 and TRBJ1-1; D is possibly TRBD1 (5 bases). The germline V and J ends were trimmed by 5 bases and 6 bases, with 19 bases remaining between them. This CDR3 has 15 amino acids. Germline loops: CDR1 LNHNV, CDR2 YYDKDF (reference sequence). The CDR3 sequence is CATSGGTTGMAEAFF. The CDR3 nucleotides are TGTGCCACCAGCGGCGGGACTACAGGTATGGCTGAAGCTTTCTTT.

The CDR3 sequence is CLSRGSAGNTIYF. The DNA of the CDR3 is TGTCTTTCGCGGGGTTCAGCGGGAAACACCATATATTTT. The rearrangement joins TRBV6-1 to TRBJ1-3, with D unclear. The CDR3 is 13 residues long. CDR1 MNHNS and CDR2 SASEGT come from the germline V gene.

DNA for the CDR3: TGCGCCAGCAGCTCCGACCCGACAGGGGGAGAGGGAGGCTACACCTTC. Encoded protein: CASSSDPTGGEGGYTF. The chain carries TRBV5-1 and TRBJ1-2; 9 nucleotides align to TRBD1. Germline lookup yields CDR1 SGHRS and CDR2 YFSETQ. J was trimmed by 8 bases and V by 3 bases; bases with no gene match: 14. The CDR3 length is 16 residues.

This CDR3 reads CASSDRYRYGYTF. The CDR3 DNA sequence: TGTGCCAGCAGTGACCGGTACAGGTATGGCTACACCTTC. The chain links TRBV6-1 to TRBJ1-2, with TRBD1 as a possible D gene (5 bases). There are 13 residues in the CDR3. Germline V gene data show CDR1 as MNHNS and CDR2 as SASEGT. The V gene lost 3 bases and the J gene lost 5 bases, with 10 bases spanning the gap.

The chain recombines TRBV5-4 with TRBJ1-3; a weak D match, TRBD1 (5 bases). Germline V lookup: CDR1 SGHNT, CDR2 YYREEE (reference sequence). With 1 base removed from V and 2 bases from J, the gap between germline ends came to 7 bases. This CDR3 has 14 residues. Here the CDR3 reads CASSLSGAGNTIYF. The CDR3 bases are TGTGCCAGCAGCTTGTCGGGGGCTGGAAACACCATATATTTT.

The V call is TRBV11-2, the J call TRBJ2-7, with 8 nucleotides matching TRBD2. This CDR3 region has 16 residues. The germline gives CDR1 SGHAT, CDR2 FQNNGV. J gave up 1 base and V 3 bases, and 8 bases lay outside the gene matches. CDR3 amino acids: CASSLLKAGGSYEQYF. CDR3 nucleotides: TGTGCCAGCAGCTTGCTCAAGGCGGGGGGATCCTACGAGCAGTACTTC.

The J gene is TRBJ2-7, the V gene TRBV29-1, with 10 positions matching TRBD1. The CDR3 is 14 residues long. CDR1 and CDR2 from the germline V gene are SQVTM and ANQGSEA. The trim removed 6 bases at V and 2 bases at J, leaving 7 bases unmatched. The CDR3 region is CSVRTGGSTYEQYF. The CDR3 DNA reads as TGCAGCGTCCGGACAGGGGGTTCTACCTACGAGCAGTACTTC.

This clone was counted between two and nine times. This chain uses TRBV19 with TRBJ2-7, with 7 bases aligning to TRBD2. The V gene end was trimmed by 8 bases and the J gene end by 3 bases; junction bases not matched to a gene: 1. Germline loops: CDR1 LNHDA, CDR2 SQIVND (reference sequence). CDR3 length equals 11 residues. The CDR3 loop is CASGGGYEQYF. The CDR3 nucleotides read TGTGCCAGTGGGGGGGGCTACGAGCAGTACTTC. Using reference TRBV19 and TRBJ2-7 for the parts outside the CDR3, the full variable domain is DGGITQSPKYLFRKEGQNVTLSCEQNLNHDAMYWYRQDPGQGLRLIYYSQIVNDFQKGDIAEGYSVSREKKESFPLTVTSAQKNPTAFYLCASGGGYEQYFGPGTRLTVT.

CDR3 protein: CASSPLARAWANEQYF. The CDR3 DNA reads as TGCGCCAGCAGCCCCCTGGCGCGGGCATGGGCCAACGAGCAGTACTTC. The chain employs TRBV5-1 and TRBJ2-7, with a possible D match to TRBD2 (5 bases). The CDR3 loop spans 16 amino acids. Germline loops: CDR1 SGHRS, CDR2 YFSETQ. Trimming shortened V by 4 bases and J by 5 bases, and 22 bases separated the two germline ends.

This clone occurred a few times. V usage is TRBV28 and J usage is TRBJ1-1; 8 bases match TRBD1. V lost 6 bases and J lost 5; bases outside the gene matches: 8. The CDR3 contains 14 residues. Germline V gene lookup returns CDR1 MDHEN and CDR2 SYDVKM. CDR3 protein: CASSPGQAGTEAFF. The CDR3 DNA is TGTGCCAGCAGCCCGGGACAGGCGGGGACTGAAGCTTTCTTT.

The rearrangement uses TRBV5-6 and TRBJ2-2; possibly TRBD1 for D (5 bases). CDR1 and CDR2 from the germline V gene are SGHDT and YYEEEE. Deletions cut 2 bases from V and 4 bases from J, with 12 bases between. This CDR3 region has 15 residues. The CDR3 reads CASSLGQGGTGELFF. DNA of the CDR3: TGTGCCAGCAGCTTAGGTCAGGGTGGCACCGGGGAGCTGTTTTTT.